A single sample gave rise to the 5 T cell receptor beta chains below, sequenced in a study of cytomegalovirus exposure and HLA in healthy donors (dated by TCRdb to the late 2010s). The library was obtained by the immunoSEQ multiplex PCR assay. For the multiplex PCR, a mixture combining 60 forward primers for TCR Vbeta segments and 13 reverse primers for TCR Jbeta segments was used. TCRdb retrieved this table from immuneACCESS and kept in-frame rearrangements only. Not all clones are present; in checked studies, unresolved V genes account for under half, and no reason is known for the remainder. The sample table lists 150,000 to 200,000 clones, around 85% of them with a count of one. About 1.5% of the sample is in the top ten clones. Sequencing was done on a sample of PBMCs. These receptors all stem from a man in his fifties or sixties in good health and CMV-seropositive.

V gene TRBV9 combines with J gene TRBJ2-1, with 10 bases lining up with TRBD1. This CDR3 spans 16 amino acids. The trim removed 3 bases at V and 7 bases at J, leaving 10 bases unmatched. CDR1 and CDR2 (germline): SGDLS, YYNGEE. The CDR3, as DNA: TGTGCCAGCAGCGCCCCGGGACAGGGGAAAAAGAATGAGCAGTTCTTC. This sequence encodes CASSAPGQGKKNEQFF.

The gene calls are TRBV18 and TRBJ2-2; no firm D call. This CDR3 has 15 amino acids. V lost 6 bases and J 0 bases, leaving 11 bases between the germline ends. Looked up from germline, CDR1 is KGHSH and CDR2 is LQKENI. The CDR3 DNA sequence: TGTGCCAGCTCTACGTATGGCCCGAACACCGGGGAGCTGTTTTTT. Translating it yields CASSTYGPNTGELFF. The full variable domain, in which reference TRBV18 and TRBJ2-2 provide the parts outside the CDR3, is NAGVMQNPRHLVRRRGQEARLRCSPMKGHSHVYWYRQLPEEGLKFMVYLQKENIIDESGMPKERFSAEFPKEGPSILRIQQVVRGDSAAYFCASSTYGPNTGELFFGEGSRLTVL.

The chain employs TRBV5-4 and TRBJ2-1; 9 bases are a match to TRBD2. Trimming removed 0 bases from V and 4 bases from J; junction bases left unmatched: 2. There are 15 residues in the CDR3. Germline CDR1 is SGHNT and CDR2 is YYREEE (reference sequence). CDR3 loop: CASSLVSGGYNEQFF. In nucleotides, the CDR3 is TGTGCCAGCAGCTTGGTTAGCGGGGGTTACAATGAGCAGTTCTTC.

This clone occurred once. The CDR3 is CASSPPQGNYEQYF. The CDR3 nucleotides read TGTGCCAGCTCACCACCTCAGGGAAACTACGAGCAGTACTTC. The chain carries TRBV18 and TRBJ2-7; D might be TRBD1 (5 bases). The germline CDR1 and CDR2 sequences are KGHSH and LQKENI. Trimming cost V 0 bases and J 3 bases, with 9 bases left between them. This CDR3 has 14 residues.

The CDR3 is CASSLADGTGYSNQPQHF. CDR3 DNA: TGTGCCAGCAGCTTAGCCGACGGGACAGGGTACAGCAATCAGCCCCAGCATTTT. The V gene is TRBV7-8, the J gene TRBJ1-5; 9 bases are a match to TRBD1. Germline V gives CDR1 SGHVS, CDR2 FQNEAQ. After removal of 0 bases from V and 1 base from J, the junction contained 7 bases not matched to a gene. The CDR3 has 18 amino acids.